This T cell receptor (beta chain) originates from a study of regulatory T cells in long-lasting Graves disease. Building of the TCR beta libraries involved iRepertoire HTBI primers and Arm-PCR of CDR3 regions. From the multiplex PCR reads, TCRdb called clonotypes with MiXCR, one entry per CDR3 protein. The table lists a few hundred thousand distinct CDR3 sequences, roughly 15% of them singletons, with 20% to 25% in the top ten. Findings and limits, study-wide: Compared with new cases, persistent Graves' patients showed reduced TCR diversity.

At least ten counts were recorded for this clonotype. The antigen is undetermined. The CDR3 totals 15 residues. Germline V gene lookup returns CDR1 MNHEY and CDR2 SVGAGI. V was clipped by 4 bases and J by 3 bases, with 15 bases between them. Time point reported: newly diagnosed GD, antithyroid drugs for less than 3 months. PBMCs were the source of the RNA used for TCR sequencing. The same data also went into a second study, on T cells in Graves' hyperthyroidism and ophthalmopathy. As reported in that work: The study used the HTBI primer set for a first-round RT-PCR of the TCR CDR3. Blood also carried most thyroid clonotypes expanded above 0.001.

This chain joins TRBV6-5 and TRBJ1-1; maybe TRBD1 (6 bases). The TCR originated in a woman between 18 and 30 years old with Graves disease. The sample was peripheral blood mononuclear cells (PBMCs), taken at new diagnosis, from a patient treated with antithyroid drugs. CDR3 sequence: CASSLNREKHTEAFF. The CDR3, as DNA: TGTGCCAGCAGTTTAAACAGGGAGAAACACACTGAAGCTTTCTTT.